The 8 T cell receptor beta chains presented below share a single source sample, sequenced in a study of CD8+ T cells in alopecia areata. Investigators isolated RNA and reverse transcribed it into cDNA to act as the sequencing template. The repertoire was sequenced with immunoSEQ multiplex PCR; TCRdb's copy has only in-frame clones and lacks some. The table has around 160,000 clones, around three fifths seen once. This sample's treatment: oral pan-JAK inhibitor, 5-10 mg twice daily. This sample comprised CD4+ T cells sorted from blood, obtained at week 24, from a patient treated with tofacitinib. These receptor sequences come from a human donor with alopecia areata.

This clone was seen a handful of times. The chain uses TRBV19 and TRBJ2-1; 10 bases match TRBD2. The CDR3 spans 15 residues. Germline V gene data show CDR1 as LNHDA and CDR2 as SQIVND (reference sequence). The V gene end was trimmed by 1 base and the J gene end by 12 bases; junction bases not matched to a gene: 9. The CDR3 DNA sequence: TGTGCCAGTAGTATAGGGCCTAGCGGGGGAGGTGTGCAGTTCTTC. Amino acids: CASSIGPSGGGVQFF.

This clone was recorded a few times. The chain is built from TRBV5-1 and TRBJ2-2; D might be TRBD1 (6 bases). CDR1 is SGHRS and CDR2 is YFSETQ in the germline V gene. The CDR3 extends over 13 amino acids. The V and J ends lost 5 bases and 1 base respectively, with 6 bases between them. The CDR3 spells CASRDRNTGELFF. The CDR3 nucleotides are TGCGCCAGCAGGGACAGGAACACCGGGGAGCTGTTTTTT.

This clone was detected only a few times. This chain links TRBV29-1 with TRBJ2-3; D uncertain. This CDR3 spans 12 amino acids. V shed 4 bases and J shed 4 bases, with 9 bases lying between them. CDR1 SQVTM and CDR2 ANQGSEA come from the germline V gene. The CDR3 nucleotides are TGCAGCGTTGCCCAACATTCAGATACGCAGTATTTT. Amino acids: CSVAQHSDTQYF.

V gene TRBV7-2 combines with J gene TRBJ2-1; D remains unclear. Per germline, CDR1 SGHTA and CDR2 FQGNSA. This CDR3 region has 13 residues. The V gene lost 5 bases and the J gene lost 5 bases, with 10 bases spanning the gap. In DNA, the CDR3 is TGTGCCAGCAGCCGGCCCGGTGACAATGAGCAGTTCTTC. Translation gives CASSRPGDNEQFF.

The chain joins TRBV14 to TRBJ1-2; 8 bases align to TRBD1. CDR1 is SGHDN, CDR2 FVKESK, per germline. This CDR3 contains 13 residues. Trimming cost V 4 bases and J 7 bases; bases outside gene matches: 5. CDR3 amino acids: CASSPGTGRGYTF. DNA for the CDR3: TGTGCCAGCAGCCCCGGGACAGGTCGTGGCTACACCTTC.

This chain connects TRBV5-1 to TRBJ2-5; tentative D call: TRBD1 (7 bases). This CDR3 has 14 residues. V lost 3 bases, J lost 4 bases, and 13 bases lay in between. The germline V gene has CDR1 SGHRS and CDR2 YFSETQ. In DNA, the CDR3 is TGCGCCAGCAGCTACACAGGGGAGGTAGAGACCCAGTACTTC. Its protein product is CASSYTGEVETQYF.

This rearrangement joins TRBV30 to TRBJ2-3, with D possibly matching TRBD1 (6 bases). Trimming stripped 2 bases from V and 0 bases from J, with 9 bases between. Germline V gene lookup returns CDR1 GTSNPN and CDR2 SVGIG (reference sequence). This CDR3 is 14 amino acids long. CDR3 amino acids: CAWSRGGSTDTQYF. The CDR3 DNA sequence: TGTGCCTGGAGTCGAGGGGGTAGCACAGATACGCAGTATTTT.

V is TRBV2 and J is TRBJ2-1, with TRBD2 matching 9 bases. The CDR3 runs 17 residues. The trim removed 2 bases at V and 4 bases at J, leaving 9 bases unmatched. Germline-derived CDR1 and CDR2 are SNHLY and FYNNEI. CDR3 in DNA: TGTGCCAGCAGTGAATCCGCTTCGAGCGGGGGGTACAATGAGCAGTTCTTC. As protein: CASSESASSGGYNEQFF.